Only one count was recorded for the clone carrying this T cell receptor beta chain. Its antigen is still unknown. 5'RACE template switching added a universal primer site and UMIs to TCR cDNA. TCRdb re-analysed the 5' RACE reads in MiXCR, keeping a single row per CDR3 protein. This table holds a few hundred thousand distinct CDR3 sequences, approximately 12% found once. This sample stems from a study of T cells after yellow fever vaccination. Study-wide background: Each low-cell-number fraction was prepared by means of SMART-Seq v4 Ultra Low Input.

Study-wide points: Clones that expanded after primary vaccination mostly reappeared after the booster (approximately 96% CD4, about 89% CD8). The presence of abundant clonotypes contaminating from the bulk population was possible in FACS-sorted repertoires.

The germline gives CDR1 SGHTA, CDR2 FQGNSA. With 1 base removed from V and 4 bases from J, the gap between germline ends came to 14 bases. This CDR3 has 16 residues. This sequence joins TRBV7-2 and TRBJ1-5, with a tentative D call TRBD1 (6 bases). This receptor was taken from a man aged 18 to 30 who received the YFV17D yellow fever vaccine. The specimen was CD4+ T cells sorted from PBMCs, collected 15 days after the yellow fever booster vaccination. CDR3 region: CASSLVSWQGNQPQHF. The CDR3, as DNA: TGTGCCAGCAGCTTAGTTTCTTGGCAGGGGAATCAGCCCCAGCATTTT. Variable domain in full (rest from reference TRBV7-2 and TRBJ1-5): GAGVSQSPSNKVTEKGKDVELRCDPISGHTALYWYRQSLGQGLEFLIYFQGNSAPDKSGLPSDRFSAERTGGSVSTLTIQRTQQEDSAVYLCASSLVSWQGNQPQHFGDGTRLSIL.